The 4 T cell receptor beta chains listed next were all sequenced from one sample in a study of T cell repertoires in cytomegalovirus infection. One entry per CDR3 protein results from TCRdb running MiXCR on the reads. The sample yields 200,000 or so distinct CDR3 sequences, approximately 30% seen once. Specimen: PBMCs. These receptors were collected from a human donor in good health (CMV status not recorded). Some clones in this sample may be carry-over from other donors' samples.

This clonotype appeared many times. This sequence joins TRBV7-2 and TRBJ1-1; D gene uncertain. The V and J ends lost 1 base and 4 bases respectively, with 7 bases between them. The germline V gene encodes CDR1 SGHTA and CDR2 FQGNSA. The CDR3 is 13 residues long. The CDR3 region is CASSLVLGTEAFF. The CDR3 coding sequence is TGTGCCAGCAGCTTAGTCCTGGGCACTGAAGCTTTCTTT.

The chain uses TRBV5-4 and TRBJ2-3, with TRBD2 as a possible D gene (6 bases). The CDR3 has 15 amino acids. V shed 2 bases and J shed 2 bases, with 12 bases lying between them. The germline V gene has CDR1 SGHNT and CDR2 YYREEE (reference sequence). The CDR3 DNA is TGTGCCAGCAGCTTAGGGGACTTCCTCACAGATACGCAGTATTTT. Translated: CASSLGDFLTDTQYF. Supplemented by reference TRBV5-4 and TRBJ2-3, the full variable domain reads ETGVTQSPTHLIKTRGQQVTLRCSSQSGHNTVSWYQQALGQGPQFIFQYYREEENGRGNFPPRFSGLQFPNYSSELNVNALELDDSALYLCASSLGDFLTDTQYFGPGTRLTVL.

The chain is built from TRBV29-1 and TRBJ1-5; TRBD1 agrees at 10 bases. Germline V gene sequence: CDR1 SQVTM, CDR2 ANQGSEA. With 8 bases clipped from V and 6 bases from J, the junction kept 7 bases outside the gene matches. The CDR3 runs 13 residues. The CDR3: CSFGTGVGQPQHF. For the CDR3, the DNA is TGCAGCTTCGGGACAGGGGTCGGTCAGCCCCAGCATTTT.

The sample holds a few counts of this clonotype. This sequence joins TRBV7-9 and TRBJ2-1, with 9 positions matching TRBD2. This CDR3 has 20 amino acids. CDR1 and CDR2 from the germline V gene are SEHNR and FQNEAQ (reference sequence). The V gene end was trimmed by 5 bases and the J gene end by 0 bases; junction bases not matched to a gene: 17. CDR3 in amino acids: CASSPRGAGGPEASYNEQFF. The CDR3, as DNA: TGTGCCAGCAGCCCCCGGGGAGCGGGGGGCCCGGAGGCCTCCTACAATGAGCAGTTCTTC.